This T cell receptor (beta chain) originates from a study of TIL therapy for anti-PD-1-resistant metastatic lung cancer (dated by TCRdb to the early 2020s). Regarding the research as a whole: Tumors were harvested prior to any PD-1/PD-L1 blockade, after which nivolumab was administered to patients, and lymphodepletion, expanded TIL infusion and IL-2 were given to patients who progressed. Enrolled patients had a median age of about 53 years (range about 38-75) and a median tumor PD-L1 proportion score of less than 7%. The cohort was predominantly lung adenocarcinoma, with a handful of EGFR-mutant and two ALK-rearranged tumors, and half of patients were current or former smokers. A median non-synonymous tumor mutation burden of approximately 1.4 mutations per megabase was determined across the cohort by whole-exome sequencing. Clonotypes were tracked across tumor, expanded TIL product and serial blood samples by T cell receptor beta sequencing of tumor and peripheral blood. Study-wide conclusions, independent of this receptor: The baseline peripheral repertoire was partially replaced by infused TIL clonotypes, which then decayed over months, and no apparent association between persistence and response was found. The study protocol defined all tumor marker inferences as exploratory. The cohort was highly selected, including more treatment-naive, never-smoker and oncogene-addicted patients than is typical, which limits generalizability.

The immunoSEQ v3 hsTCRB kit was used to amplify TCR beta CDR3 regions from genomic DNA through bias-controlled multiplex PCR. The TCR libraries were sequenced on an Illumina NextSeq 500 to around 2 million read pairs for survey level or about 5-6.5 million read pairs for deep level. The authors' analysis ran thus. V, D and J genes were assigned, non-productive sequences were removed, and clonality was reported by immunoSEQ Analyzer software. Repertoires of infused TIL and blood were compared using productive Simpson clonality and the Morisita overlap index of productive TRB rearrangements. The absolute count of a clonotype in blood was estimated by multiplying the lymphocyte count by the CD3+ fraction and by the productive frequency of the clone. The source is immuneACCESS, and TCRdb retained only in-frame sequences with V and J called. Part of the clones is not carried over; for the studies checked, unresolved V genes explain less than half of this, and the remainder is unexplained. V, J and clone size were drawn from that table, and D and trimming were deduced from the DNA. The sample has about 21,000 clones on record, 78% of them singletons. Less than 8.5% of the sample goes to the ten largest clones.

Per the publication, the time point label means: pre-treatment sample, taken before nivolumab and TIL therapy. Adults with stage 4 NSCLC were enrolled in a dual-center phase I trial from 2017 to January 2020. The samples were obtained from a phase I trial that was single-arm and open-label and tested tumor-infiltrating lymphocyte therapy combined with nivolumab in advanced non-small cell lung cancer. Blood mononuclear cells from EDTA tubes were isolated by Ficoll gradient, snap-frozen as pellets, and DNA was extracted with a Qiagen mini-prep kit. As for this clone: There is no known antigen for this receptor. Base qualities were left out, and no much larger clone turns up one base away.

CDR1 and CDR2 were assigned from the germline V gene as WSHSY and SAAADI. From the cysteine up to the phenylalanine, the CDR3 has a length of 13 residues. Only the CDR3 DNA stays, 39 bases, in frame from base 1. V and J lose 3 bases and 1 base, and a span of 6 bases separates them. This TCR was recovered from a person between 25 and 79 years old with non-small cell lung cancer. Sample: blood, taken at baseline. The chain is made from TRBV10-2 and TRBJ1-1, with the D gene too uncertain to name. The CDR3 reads CASSEGGNTEAFF. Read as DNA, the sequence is TGCGCCAGCAGTGAAGGCGGGAACACTGAAGCTTTCTTT.